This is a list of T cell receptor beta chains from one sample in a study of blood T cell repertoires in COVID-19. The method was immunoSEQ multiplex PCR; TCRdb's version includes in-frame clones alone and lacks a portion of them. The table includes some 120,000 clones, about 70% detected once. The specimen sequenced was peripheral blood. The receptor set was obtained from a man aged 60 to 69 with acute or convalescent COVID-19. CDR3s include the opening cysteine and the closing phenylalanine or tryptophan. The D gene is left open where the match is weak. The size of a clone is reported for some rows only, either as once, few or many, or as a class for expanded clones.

CDR3nt: TGTGCCAGCAGTTACTCAGGTAGACAGGGACTCCAGCCCCAGCATTTT; CDR3aa: CASSYSGRQGLQPQHF; j_gene: TRBJ1-5; abundance: few; v_gene: TRBV6-6; d_gene: TRBD1
CDR3nt: TGTGCTAGTGGTTTAGGGGAGGGTCAGCCCCAGCATTTT; CDR3aa: CASGLGEGQPQHF; j_gene: TRBJ1-5; abundance: .; v_gene: TRBV12-5; d_gene: .
CDR3nt: TGTGCCAGCAGGCGGGGGGTGATAGATAAAGCTTTCTTT; CDR3aa: CASRRGVIDKAFF; j_gene: TRBJ1-1; abundance: .; v_gene: TRBV28; d_gene: .
CDR3nt: TGCGCCAGCAGCCAAGATGTCGGGTTACCCCTCCACTTT; CDR3aa: CASSQDVGLPLHF; j_gene: TRBJ1-6; abundance: .; v_gene: TRBV4-1; d_gene: .
CDR3nt: TGTGCCAGCAGGGAATTAAGCGGGGGTGCGGATACGCAGTATTTT; CDR3aa: CASRELSGGADTQYF; j_gene: TRBJ2-3; abundance: .; v_gene: TRBV27; d_gene: TRBD2
CDR3nt: TGCGCCAGCAGCCCCCTTAACACAGATACGCAGTATTTT; CDR3aa: CASSPLNTDTQYF; j_gene: TRBJ2-3; abundance: .; v_gene: TRBV5-1; d_gene: .
CDR3nt: TGTGCAAGTCGCACTCGGACAGCGGTCCGTGTGTTAGGCTACACCTTC; CDR3aa: CASRTRTAVRVLGYTF; j_gene: TRBJ1-2; abundance: .; v_gene: TRBV12-2; d_gene: .
CDR3nt: TGTGCCAGCAGCAAAAGAGGTCAGGGGCCCCCGAATGAAAAACTGTTTTTT; CDR3aa: CASSKRGQGPPNEKLFF; j_gene: TRBJ1-4; abundance: once; v_gene: TRBV21-1; d_gene: .
CDR3nt: TGTGCCAGCAGCCCCTCCGGGACAGGGTTTAATTCACCCCTCCACTTT; CDR3aa: CASSPSGTGFNSPLHF; j_gene: TRBJ1-6; abundance: .; v_gene: TRBV3-1/TRBV3-2; d_gene: TRBD1
CDR3nt: TGTGCCAGCAGTATCGCCCAGGGGTTGAATTCACCCCTCCACTTT; CDR3aa: CASSIAQGLNSPLHF; j_gene: TRBJ1-6; abundance: .; v_gene: TRBV27; d_gene: .
CDR3nt: TGTGCTAGTGGTTCTAGCGGGAAAACCTACAATGAGCAGTTCTTC; CDR3aa: CASGSSGKTYNEQFF; j_gene: TRBJ2-1; abundance: .; v_gene: TRBV12-5; d_gene: TRBD2
CDR3nt: TGTGCCACCAGCAGACACCGAGGGACTGAAGCTTTCTTT; CDR3aa: CATSRHRGTEAFF; j_gene: TRBJ1-1; abundance: .; v_gene: TRBV15; d_gene: .
CDR3nt: TGTGCCACCAGCCGTGAGACAGGGCCCGGGTATGGCTACACCTTC; CDR3aa: CATSRETGPGYGYTF; j_gene: TRBJ1-2; abundance: few; v_gene: TRBV15; d_gene: TRBD1
CDR3nt: TGTGCCAGCTCACCGACGGGGGACTATGGCTACACCTTC; CDR3aa: CASSPTGDYGYTF; j_gene: TRBJ1-2; abundance: .; v_gene: TRBV18; d_gene: .
CDR3nt: TGTGCCAGCAGCCAATTCGGACTAGCGGGAGTGGGAGATACGCAGTATTTT; CDR3aa: CASSQFGLAGVGDTQYF; j_gene: TRBJ2-3; abundance: .; v_gene: TRBV7-2; d_gene: TRBD2
CDR3nt: TGTGCCGTAAAGGCCCATAACCCGGGACAGGGGGCGACTGAAGCTTTCTTT; CDR3aa: CAVKAHNPGQGATEAFF; j_gene: TRBJ1-1; abundance: .; v_gene: TRBV19; d_gene: TRBD1
CDR3nt: TGCGCCAGCAGTGAGTCTCTAGCGGGAGGGCTTTACAATGAGCAGTTCTTC; CDR3aa: CASSESLAGGLYNEQFF; j_gene: TRBJ2-1; abundance: .; v_gene: TRBV10-1; d_gene: TRBD2
CDR3nt: TGTGCCAGCAGTGAAATGGGCTTTGGGACAGATACGCAGTATTTT; CDR3aa: CASSEMGFGTDTQYF; j_gene: TRBJ2-3; abundance: .; v_gene: TRBV6-1; d_gene: .
CDR3nt: TGCAGCGTTGAGGAATGGGGCGAGAACACTGAAGCTTTCTTT; CDR3aa: CSVEEWGENTEAFF; j_gene: TRBJ1-1; abundance: .; v_gene: TRBV29-1; d_gene: .
CDR3nt: TGTGCCAGCAGTTACGCAGGCCCCAGGGCTGGAAACACCATATATTTT; CDR3aa: CASSYAGPRAGNTIYF; j_gene: TRBJ1-3; abundance: few; v_gene: TRBV6-6; d_gene: .
CDR3nt: TGTGCCAGCAGCAGCAGGACAGGGGCGGGTAGTTCACCCCTCCACTTT; CDR3aa: CASSSRTGAGSSPLHF; j_gene: TRBJ1-6; abundance: .; v_gene: TRBV7-2; d_gene: TRBD1
CDR3nt: TGTGCCTGGGGGACTTCACCTGGAAACACCATATATTTT; CDR3aa: CAWGTSPGNTIYF; j_gene: TRBJ1-3; abundance: .; v_gene: TRBV30; d_gene: .
CDR3nt: TGTGCCAGTAGTCCACAGGGGGCGAGAGGCATTCAGTACTTC; CDR3aa: CASSPQGARGIQYF; j_gene: TRBJ2-4; abundance: .; v_gene: TRBV19; d_gene: TRBD1
CDR3nt: TGTGCCAGCAGGACCGGGACAGAATATAATTCACCCCTCCACTTT; CDR3aa: CASRTGTEYNSPLHF; j_gene: TRBJ1-6; abundance: .; v_gene: TRBV6-5; d_gene: TRBD1
CDR3nt: TGTGCCAGCAGTCAAAACAACAATCAGCCCCAGCATTTT; CDR3aa: CASSQNNNQPQHF; j_gene: TRBJ1-5; abundance: .; v_gene: TRBV27; d_gene: .